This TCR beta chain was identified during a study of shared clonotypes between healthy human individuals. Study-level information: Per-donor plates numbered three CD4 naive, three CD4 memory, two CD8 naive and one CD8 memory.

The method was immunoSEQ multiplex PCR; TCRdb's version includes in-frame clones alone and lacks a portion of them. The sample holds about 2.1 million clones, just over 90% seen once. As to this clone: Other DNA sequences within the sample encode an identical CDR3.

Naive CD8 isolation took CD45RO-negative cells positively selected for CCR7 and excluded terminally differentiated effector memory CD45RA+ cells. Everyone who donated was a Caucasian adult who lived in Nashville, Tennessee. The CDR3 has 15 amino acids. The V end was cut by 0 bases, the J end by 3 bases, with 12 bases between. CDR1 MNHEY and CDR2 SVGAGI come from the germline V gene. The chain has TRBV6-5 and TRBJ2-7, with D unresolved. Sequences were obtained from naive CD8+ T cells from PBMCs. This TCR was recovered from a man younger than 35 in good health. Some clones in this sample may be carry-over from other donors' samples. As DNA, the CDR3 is TGTGCCAGCAGTTACTCGAGGACGGGTCTCTACGAGCAGTACTTC. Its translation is CASSYSRTGLYEQYF.